This TCR beta chain comes out of a study of CD8 T cells in ankylosing spondylitis. Many counts were recorded for this clonotype. What it recognizes is unknown. TCRdb re-derived calls from the 5' RACE reads in MiXCR, one entry per CDR3 protein. The data contain about 140,000 distinct CDR3 sequences, 5.5% to 7.5% of them singletons. Germline trimming cut 6 bases from V and 8 bases from J; bases unmatched to any gene: 11. This CDR3 spans 15 amino acids. From germline, CDR1 is MNHEY and CDR2 SVGAGI. Study results and limitations: Those disease-linked clones were CD8+; they were also relatively rare in peripheral blood.

J is TRBJ1-4 and V is TRBV6-5, with 8 bases lining up with TRBD1. Sequences were obtained from blood, either unsorted or a sorted T cell fraction (not recorded which). This sequence originates from a female donor with ankylosing spondylitis or in good health (not recorded which). The CDR3 is CASSYGQGLLEKLFF. CDR3 in DNA: TGTGCCAGCAGCTACGGACAGGGACTACTAGAAAAACTGTTTTTT.